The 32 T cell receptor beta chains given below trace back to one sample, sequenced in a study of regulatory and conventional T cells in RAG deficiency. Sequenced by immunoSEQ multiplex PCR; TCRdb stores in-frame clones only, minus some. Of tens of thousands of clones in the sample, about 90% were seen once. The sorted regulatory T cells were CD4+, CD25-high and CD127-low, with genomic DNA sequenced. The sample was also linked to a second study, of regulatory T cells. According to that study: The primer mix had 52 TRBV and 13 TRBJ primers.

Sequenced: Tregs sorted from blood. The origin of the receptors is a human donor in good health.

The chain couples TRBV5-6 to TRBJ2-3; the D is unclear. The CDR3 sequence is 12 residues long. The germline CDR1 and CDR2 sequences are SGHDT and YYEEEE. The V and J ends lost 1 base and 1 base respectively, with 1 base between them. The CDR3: CASSLRTDTQYF. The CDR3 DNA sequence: TGTGCCAGCAGCTTGCGCACAGATACGCAGTATTTT.

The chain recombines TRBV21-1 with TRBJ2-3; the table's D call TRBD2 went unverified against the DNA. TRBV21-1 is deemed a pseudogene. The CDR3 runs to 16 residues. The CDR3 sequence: CASSNIGLAATDTQYF. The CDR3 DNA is TGTGCCAGCAGCAATATTGGACTAGCTGCGACAGATACGCAGTATTTT.

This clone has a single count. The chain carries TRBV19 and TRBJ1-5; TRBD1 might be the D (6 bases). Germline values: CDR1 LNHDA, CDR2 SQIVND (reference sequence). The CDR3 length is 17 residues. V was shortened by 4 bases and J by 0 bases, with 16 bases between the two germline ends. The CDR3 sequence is CASSKPQGRNSNQPQHF. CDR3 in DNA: TGTGCCAGTAGTAAACCACAGGGACGCAATAGCAATCAGCCCCAGCATTTT.

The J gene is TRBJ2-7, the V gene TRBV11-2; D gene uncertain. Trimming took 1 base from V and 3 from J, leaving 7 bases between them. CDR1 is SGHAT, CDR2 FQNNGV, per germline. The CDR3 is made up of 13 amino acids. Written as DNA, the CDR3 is TGTGCCAGCAGCTTAGCTCTCGGCTACGAGCAGTACTTC. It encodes CASSLALGYEQYF.

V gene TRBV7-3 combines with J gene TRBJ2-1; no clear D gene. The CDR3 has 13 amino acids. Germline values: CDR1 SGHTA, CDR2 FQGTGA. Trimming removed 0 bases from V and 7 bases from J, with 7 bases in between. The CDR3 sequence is CASSLTHENEQFF. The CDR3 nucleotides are TGTGCCAGCAGCTTAACGCACGAGAATGAGCAGTTCTTC.

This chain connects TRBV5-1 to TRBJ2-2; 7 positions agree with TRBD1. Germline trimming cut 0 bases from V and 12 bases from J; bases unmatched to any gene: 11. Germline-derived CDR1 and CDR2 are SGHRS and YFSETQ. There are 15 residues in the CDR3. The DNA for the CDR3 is TGCGCCAGCAGCTTGGGCCACGGGACAGAACCGAAGCTGTTTTTT. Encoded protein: CASSLGHGTEPKLFF.

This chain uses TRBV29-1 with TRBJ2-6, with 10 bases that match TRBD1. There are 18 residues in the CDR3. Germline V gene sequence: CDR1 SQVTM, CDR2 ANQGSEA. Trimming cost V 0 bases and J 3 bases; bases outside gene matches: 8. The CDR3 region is CSVEDPRQGAIGANVLTF. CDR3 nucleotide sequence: TGCAGCGTTGAAGATCCAAGACAGGGGGCAATTGGGGCCAACGTCCTGACTTTC. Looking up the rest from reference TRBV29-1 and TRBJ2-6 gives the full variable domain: SAVISQKPSRDICQRGTSLTIQCQVDSQVTMMFWYRQQPGQSLTLIATANQGSEATYESGFVIDKFPISRPNLTFSTLTVSNMSPEDSSIYLCSVEDPRQGAIGANVLTFGAGSRLTVL.

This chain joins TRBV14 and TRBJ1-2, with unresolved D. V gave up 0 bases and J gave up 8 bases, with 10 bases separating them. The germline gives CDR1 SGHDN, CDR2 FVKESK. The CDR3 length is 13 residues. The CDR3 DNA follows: TGTGCCAGCAGCCAAGATAGGCAGGCCGGCTACACCTTC. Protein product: CASSQDRQAGYTF.

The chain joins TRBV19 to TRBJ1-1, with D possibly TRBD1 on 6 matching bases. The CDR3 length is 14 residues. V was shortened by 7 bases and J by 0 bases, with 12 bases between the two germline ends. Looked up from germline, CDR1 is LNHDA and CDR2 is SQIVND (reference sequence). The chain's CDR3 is CASKAGAMNTEAFF. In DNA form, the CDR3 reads TGTGCCAGTAAGGCAGGGGCCATGAACACTGAAGCTTTCTTT.

The CDR3 DNA sequence: TGTGCCAGCAGTGACGGAGGGGAAGCTTTCTTT. Translating it yields CASSDGGEAFF. The J gene is TRBJ1-1, the V gene TRBV6-6; D unresolved. The CDR3 is 11 residues long. Germline V gene lookup returns CDR1 MNHNY and CDR2 SVGAGI (reference sequence). V was trimmed by 5 bases and J by 8 bases, leaving 9 bases between them.

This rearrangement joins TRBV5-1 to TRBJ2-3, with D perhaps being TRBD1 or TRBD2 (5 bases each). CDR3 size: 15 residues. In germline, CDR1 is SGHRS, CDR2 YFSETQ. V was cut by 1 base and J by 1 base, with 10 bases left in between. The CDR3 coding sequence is TGCGCCAGCAGCTTGCGGGACCGCGGCACAGATACGCAGTATTTT. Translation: CASSLRDRGTDTQYF.

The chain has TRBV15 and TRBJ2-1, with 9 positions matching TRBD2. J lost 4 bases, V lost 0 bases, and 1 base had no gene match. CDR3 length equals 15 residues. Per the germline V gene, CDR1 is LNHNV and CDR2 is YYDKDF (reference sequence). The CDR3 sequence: CATSRERGGYNEQFF. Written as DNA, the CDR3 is TGTGCCACCAGCAGAGAGCGGGGGGGGTACAATGAGCAGTTCTTC.

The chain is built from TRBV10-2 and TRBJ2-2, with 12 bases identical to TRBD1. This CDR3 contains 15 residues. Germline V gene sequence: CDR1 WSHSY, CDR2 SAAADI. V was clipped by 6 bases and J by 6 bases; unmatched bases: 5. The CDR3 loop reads CASRGTGGAPGELFF. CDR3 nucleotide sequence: TGCGCCAGCAGGGGGACAGGGGGCGCCCCCGGGGAGCTGTTTTTT.

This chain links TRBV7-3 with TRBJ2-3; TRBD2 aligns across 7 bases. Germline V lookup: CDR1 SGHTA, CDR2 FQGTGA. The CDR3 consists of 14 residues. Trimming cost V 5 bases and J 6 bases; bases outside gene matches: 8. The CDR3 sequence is CASSMRTGGDTQYF. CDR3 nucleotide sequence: TGTGCCAGCAGCATGCGGACCGGGGGGGATACGCAGTATTTT.

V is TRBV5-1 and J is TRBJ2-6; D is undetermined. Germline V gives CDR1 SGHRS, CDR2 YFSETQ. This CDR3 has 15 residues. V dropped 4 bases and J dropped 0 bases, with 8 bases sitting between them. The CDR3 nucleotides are TGCGCCAGCAGCACGGCTCTCTCTGGGGCCAACGTCCTGACTTTC. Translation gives CASSTALSGANVLTF.

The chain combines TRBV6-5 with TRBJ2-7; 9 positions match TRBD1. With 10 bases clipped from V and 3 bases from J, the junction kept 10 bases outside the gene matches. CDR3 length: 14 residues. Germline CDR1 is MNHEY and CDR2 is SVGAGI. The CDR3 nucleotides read TGTGCCACCATGACGGGACAGGGTCTCTACGAGCAGTACTTC. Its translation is CATMTGQGLYEQYF.

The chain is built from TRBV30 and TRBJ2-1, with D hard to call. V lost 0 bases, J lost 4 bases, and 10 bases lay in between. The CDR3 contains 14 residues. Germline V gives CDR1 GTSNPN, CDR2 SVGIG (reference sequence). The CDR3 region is CAWSVQSGYNEQFF. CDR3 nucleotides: TGTGCCTGGAGTGTACAGTCCGGGTACAATGAGCAGTTCTTC.

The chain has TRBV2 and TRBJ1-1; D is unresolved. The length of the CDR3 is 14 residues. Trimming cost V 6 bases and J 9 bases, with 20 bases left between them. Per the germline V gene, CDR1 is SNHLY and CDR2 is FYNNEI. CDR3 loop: CASSLGQRHTQAFF. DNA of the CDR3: TGTGCCAGCAGCCTAGGGCAGAGACACACACAAGCTTTCTTT. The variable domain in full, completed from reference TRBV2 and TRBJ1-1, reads EPEVTQTPSHQVTQMGQEVILRCVPISNHLYFYWYRQILGQKVEFLVSFYNNEISEKSEIFDDQFSVERPDGSNFTLKIRSTKLEDSAMYFCASSLGQRHTQAFFGQGTRLTVV.

The CDR3 loop is CASSPGYVSNEQFF. DNA for the CDR3: TGTGCCAGCAGCCCCGGCTACGTCTCCAATGAGCAGTTCTTC. V gene TRBV6-5 combines with J gene TRBJ2-1; no reliable D call. The length of the CDR3 is 14 residues. V lost 6 bases, J lost 6 bases, and 15 bases lay in between. Germline CDR1 MNHEY, CDR2 SVGAGI.

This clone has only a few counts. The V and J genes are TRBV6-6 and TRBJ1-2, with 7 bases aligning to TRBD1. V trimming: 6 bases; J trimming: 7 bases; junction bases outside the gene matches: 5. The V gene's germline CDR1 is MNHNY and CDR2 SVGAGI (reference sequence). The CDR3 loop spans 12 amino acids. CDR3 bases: TGTGCCAGCAGACCTGGGACAGCTGGCTACACCTTC. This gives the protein CASRPGTAGYTF.

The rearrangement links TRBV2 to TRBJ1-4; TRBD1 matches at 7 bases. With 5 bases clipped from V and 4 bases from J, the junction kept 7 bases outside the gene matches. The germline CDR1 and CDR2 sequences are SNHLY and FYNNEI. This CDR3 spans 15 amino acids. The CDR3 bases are TGTGCCAGCAGTACAGGGGTTGGGGTTAATGAAAAACTGTTTTTT. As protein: CASSTGVGVNEKLFF. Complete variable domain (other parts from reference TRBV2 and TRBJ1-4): EPEVTQTPSHQVTQMGQEVILRCVPISNHLYFYWYRQILGQKVEFLVSFYNNEISEKSEIFDDQFSVERPDGSNFTLKIRSTKLEDSAMYFCASSTGVGVNEKLFFGSGTQLSVL.

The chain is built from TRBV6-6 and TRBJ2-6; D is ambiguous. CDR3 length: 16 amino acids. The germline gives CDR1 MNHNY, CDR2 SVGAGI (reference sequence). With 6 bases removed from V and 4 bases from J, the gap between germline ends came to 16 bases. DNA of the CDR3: TGTGCCAGCAGGAGCTATGGCCCCAGGGGGGCCAACGTCCTGACTTTC. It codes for CASRSYGPRGANVLTF.

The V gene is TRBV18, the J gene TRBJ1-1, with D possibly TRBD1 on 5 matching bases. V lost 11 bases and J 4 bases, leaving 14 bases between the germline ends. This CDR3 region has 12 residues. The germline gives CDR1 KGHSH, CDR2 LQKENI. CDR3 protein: CAGSTGGTEAFF. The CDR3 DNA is TGTGCCGGAAGCACGGGGGGCACTGAAGCTTTCTTT.

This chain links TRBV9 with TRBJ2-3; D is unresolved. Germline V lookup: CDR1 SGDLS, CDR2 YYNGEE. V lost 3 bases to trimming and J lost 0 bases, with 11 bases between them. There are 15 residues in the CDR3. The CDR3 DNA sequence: TGTGCCAGCAGCGCGAGTGGGTTCAGCACAGATACGCAGTATTTT. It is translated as CASSASGFSTDTQYF.

The CDR3, as DNA: TGCGCCAGCAGCTGGACGGGGAGAGGTTACGAGCAGTACTTC. It specifies CASSWTGRGYEQYF. This chain links TRBV5-1 with TRBJ2-7; possible D gene TRBD2, 5 bases. Per germline, CDR1 SGHRS and CDR2 YFSETQ. The CDR3 covers 14 residues. Trimming took 3 bases from V and 4 from J, leaving 14 bases between them.

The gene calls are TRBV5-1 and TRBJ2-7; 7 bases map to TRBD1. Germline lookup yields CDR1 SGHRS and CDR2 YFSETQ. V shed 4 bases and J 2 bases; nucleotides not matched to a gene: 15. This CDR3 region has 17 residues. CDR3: CASSQSPGTVSPYEQYF. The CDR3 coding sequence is TGCGCCAGCAGCCAAAGCCCGGGGACAGTCTCCCCCTACGAGCAGTACTTC.

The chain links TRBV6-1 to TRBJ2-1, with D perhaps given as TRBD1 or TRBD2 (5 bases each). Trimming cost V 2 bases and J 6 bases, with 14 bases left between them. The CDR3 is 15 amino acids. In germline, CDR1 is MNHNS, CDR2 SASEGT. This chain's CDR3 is CASSEWGLRFNEQFF. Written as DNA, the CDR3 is TGTGCCAGCAGTGAATGGGGGTTACGTTTCAATGAGCAGTTCTTC.

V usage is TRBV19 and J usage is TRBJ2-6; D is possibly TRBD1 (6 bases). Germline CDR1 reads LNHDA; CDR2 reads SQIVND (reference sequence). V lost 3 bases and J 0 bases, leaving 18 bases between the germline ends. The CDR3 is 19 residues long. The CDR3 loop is CASSILFGQLSSGANVLTF. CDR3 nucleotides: TGTGCCAGTAGTATTCTTTTCGGACAGTTGAGCTCTGGGGCCAACGTCCTGACTTTC. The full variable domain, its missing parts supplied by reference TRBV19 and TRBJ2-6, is DGGITQSPKYLFRKEGQNVTLSCEQNLNHDAMYWYRQDPGQGLRLIYYSQIVNDFQKGDIAEGYSVSREKKESFPLTVTSAQKNPTAFYLCASSILFGQLSSGANVLTFGAGSRLTVL.

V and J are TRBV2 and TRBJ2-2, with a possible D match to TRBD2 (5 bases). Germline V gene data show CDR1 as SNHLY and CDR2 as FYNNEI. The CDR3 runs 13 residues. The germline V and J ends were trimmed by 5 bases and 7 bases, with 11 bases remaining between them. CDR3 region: CASSTRSGGELFF. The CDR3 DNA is TGTGCCAGCAGTACTAGGAGTGGCGGGGAGCTGTTTTTT.

CDR3 DNA: TGTGCCAGCAGCTTAGCCTTTTTTACCTACACCGGGGAGCTGTTTTTT. The encoded protein is CASSLAFFTYTGELFF. The chain carries TRBV11-2 and TRBJ2-2; D remains unclear. Germline V gene sequence: CDR1 SGHAT, CDR2 FQNNGV. V was pared by 1 base and J by 3 bases, with 12 bases between. This CDR3 spans 16 amino acids.

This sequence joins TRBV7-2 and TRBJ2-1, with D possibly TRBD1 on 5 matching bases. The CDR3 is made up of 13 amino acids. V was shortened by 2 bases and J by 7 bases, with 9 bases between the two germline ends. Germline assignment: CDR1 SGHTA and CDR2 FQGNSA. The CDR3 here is CASSLTRQNEQFF. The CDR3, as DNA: TGTGCCAGCAGCTTAACGAGACAGAATGAGCAGTTCTTC.

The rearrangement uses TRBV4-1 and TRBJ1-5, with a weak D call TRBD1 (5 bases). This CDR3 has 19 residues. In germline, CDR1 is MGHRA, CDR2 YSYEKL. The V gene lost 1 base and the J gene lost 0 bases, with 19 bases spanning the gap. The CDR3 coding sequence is TGCGCCAGCAGCCAAGCTCTTTTTGGATTTAGGGGTAGCAATCAGCCCCAGCATTTT. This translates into CASSQALFGFRGSNQPQHF.